The 12 T cell receptor beta chains below all came from one sample that was sequenced in a study of CDR3 diversity in severe acne. TCRdb reprocessed the PCR reads via MiXCR and lists one record per CDR3 protein. Of roughly 100,000 distinct CDR3 sequences listed, approximately 47% are singletons. The sequencing input was blood. The source is a male donor with acne.

As for this clonotype: This may be a read error, as it is one base from a much larger clone. The rearrangement joins TRBV24-1 to TRBJ2-2; maybe TRBD2 (6 bases). The length of the CDR3 is 14 residues. V was shortened by 9 bases and J by 4 bases, with 14 bases between the two germline ends. Germline assignment: CDR1 KGHDR and CDR2 SFDVKD. CDR3 protein: CATGAAGGTGELFF. For the CDR3, the DNA is TGTGCCACCGGTGCGGCCGGGGGCACCGGGGAGCTGTTTTTT.

This clonotype was detected ten times or more. The rearrangement links TRBV7-2 to TRBJ1-1, with a weak D call TRBD1 (6 bases). This CDR3 has 13 residues. V gave up 5 bases and J gave up 0 bases, with 7 bases separating them. The germline V gene encodes CDR1 SGHTA and CDR2 FQGNSA. CDR3 DNA: TGTGCCAGCAGCCGACAGGTGAACACTGAAGCTTTCTTT. Translation: CASSRQVNTEAFF.

V and J are TRBV12-3 or TRBV12-4 and TRBJ1-1; D remains ambiguous. Trimming pared 1 base from V and 7 bases from J, leaving 16 bases between. The CDR3 contains 15 residues. The CDR3 region has the DNA TGTGCCAGCAGTTTAGTGAGCGGTGATGTCGATGAAGCTTTCTTT. Its translation: CASSLVSGDVDEAFF.

Ten or more counts support this clonotype. The V call is TRBV13, the J call TRBJ2-5; 14 bases map to TRBD2. CDR1 and CDR2 from the germline V gene are PRHDT and FYEKMQ (reference sequence). This CDR3 is built from 16 residues. V was pared by 4 bases and J by 5 bases, with 6 bases of the junction left unmatched. CDR3 residues: CASSWGLAGVVETQYF. The CDR3 nucleotides are TGTGCCAGCAGCTGGGGACTAGCGGGAGTCGTGGAGACCCAGTACTTC.

Ten or more counts support this clonotype. The genes are TRBV20-1 and TRBJ2-7, with a weak D call TRBD2 (6 bases). Germline V lookup: CDR1 DFQATT, CDR2 SNEGSKA (reference sequence). V lost 2 bases, J lost 3 bases, and 14 bases lay in between. The CDR3 sequence is 14 residues long. CDR3 amino acids: CSARPPSGSYEQYV. In DNA form, the CDR3 reads TGCAGTGCTAGACCGCCCTCCGGGAGCTACGAGCAGTACGTC.

This rearrangement joins TRBV29-1 to TRBJ2-3; 7 bases are a match to TRBD1. The CDR3 covers 13 residues. Germline V CDR1 and CDR2: SQVTM, ANQGSEA. CDR3 loop: CSARGLGTDTQYF. The DNA of the CDR3 is TGCAGTGCTAGGGGGCTCGGGACAGATACGCAGTATTTT.

This clonotype was seen only once. The rearrangement uses TRBV24-1 and TRBJ2-1; 13 bases fit TRBD2. The J segment lost 6 bases and the V segment lost 8 bases, leaving 9 bases of the junction unmatched. Germline CDR1 is KGHDR and CDR2 is SFDVKD. This CDR3 spans 16 amino acids. The CDR3 is CATNRLAGGWLNEQFF. The CDR3 nucleotides read TGTGCCACCAACAGACTAGCGGGAGGTTGGCTCAATGAGCAGTTCTTC.

This clonotype appeared many times. The chain joins TRBV9 to TRBJ2-3; D perhaps matches TRBD2 (6 bases). Deletions cut 3 bases from V and 4 bases from J, with 12 bases between. Germline loops: CDR1 SGDLS, CDR2 YYNGEE. The CDR3 covers 14 residues. The CDR3 spells CASSGRENPDTQYF. In DNA form, the CDR3 reads TGTGCCAGCAGCGGCCGGGAGAACCCAGATACGCAGTATTTT.

The chain carries TRBV9 and TRBJ2-7; D unclear. The germline V gene has CDR1 SGDLS and CDR2 YYNGEE. Trimming left V 3 bases short and J 6 bases short, with 13 bases between. This CDR3 is built from 13 residues. In DNA, the CDR3 is TGTGCCAGCAGCGGACGTCTCCTTGCCGAGCAGTACTTC. Its translation: CASSGRLLAEQYF.

Turning to this clonotype: Since no conserved phenylalanine or tryptophan closes the CDR3, a read error is the likely cause. The DNA is omitted, as the CDR3 cannot be located on it reliably, and the CDR3 follows TCRdb's listing. This rearrangement joins TRBV12-3 or TRBV12-4 to TRBJ2-5; the table calls TRBD2, which could not be checked here. Including both end residues, the CDR3 is 17 amino acids long. CDR3 sequence: CASTCLRGGPSPLHFGN.

This clonotype was seen ten or more times. The DNA of the CDR3 is TGTGCCAGCAGCCGGCGACAGAACACTGAAGCTTTCTTT. It specifies CASSRRQNTEAFF. V usage is TRBV3-1 and J usage is TRBJ1-1; no clear D gene. With 4 bases removed from V and 1 base from J, the gap between germline ends came to 7 bases. Germline assignment: CDR1 LGHDT and CDR2 YNNKEL (reference sequence). The CDR3 extends over 13 amino acids.

In regard to this clonotype: A much larger clone lies a single base off, so this may be a read error. V gene TRBV7-9 combines with J gene TRBJ1-1; a weak D match, TRBD1 (5 bases). Germline V lookup: CDR1 SEHNR, CDR2 FQNEAQ (reference sequence). Trimming left V 4 bases short and J 5 bases short, with 8 bases between. The CDR3 totals 12 residues. The CDR3: CASSSTETEAFF. Written as DNA, the CDR3 is TGTGCCAGCAGCTCGACAGAAACTGAAGCTTTCTTT.